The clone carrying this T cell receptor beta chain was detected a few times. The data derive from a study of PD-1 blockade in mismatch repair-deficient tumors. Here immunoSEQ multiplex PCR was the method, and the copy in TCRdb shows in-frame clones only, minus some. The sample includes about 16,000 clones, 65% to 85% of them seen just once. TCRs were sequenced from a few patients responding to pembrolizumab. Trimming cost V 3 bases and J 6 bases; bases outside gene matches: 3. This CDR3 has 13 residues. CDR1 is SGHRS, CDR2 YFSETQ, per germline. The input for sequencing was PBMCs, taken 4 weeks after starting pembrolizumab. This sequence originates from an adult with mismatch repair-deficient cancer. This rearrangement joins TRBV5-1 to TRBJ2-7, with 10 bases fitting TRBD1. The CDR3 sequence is CASSSDRGGEQYF. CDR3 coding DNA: TGCGCCAGCAGCTCGGACAGGGGGGGCGAGCAGTACTTC. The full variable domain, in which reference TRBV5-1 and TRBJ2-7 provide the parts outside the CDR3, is KAGVTQTPRYLIKTRGQQVTLSCSPISGHRSVSWYQQTPGQGLQFLFEYFSETQRNKGNFPGRFSGRQFSNSRSEMNVSTLELGDSALYLCASSSDRGGEQYFGPGTRLTVT.